Shown below are 21 T cell receptor beta chains from a single sample sequenced in a study of human thymus T cells (TCRdb year 2020). The thymus tissue came from surgical resects taken out during corrective cardiac surgery. The method behind the library was the immunoSEQ multiplex PCR assay. TCRdb provides this immuneACCESS table in a form limited to in-frame rearrangements. Some clones are lacking; in checked studies, under half of them reflect an unresolved V gene, and why the rest are absent is not known. For this sample the table gives some 78,000 clones, of which around 96% were detected only once. The ten top clones hold 0.031% of the sample. Sequenced sample: thymus tissue. The receptors were gathered from a boy under two years old with a congenital heart defect but otherwise immunologically healthy.

This chain links TRBV7-2 with TRBJ2-3; D unresolved. The CDR3 runs to 17 residues. V was clipped by 2 bases and J by 4 bases, with 19 bases between them. Germline-derived CDR1 and CDR2 are SGHTA and FQGNSA. In nucleotides, the CDR3 is TGTGCCAGCAGCTTAAATTTCTTGAGCTTAGACCCAGATACGCAGTATTTT. Its protein is CASSLNFLSLDPDTQYF.

The table lists this clone with a count of one. The chain uses TRBV4-1 and TRBJ1-2; D remains unclear. Per the germline V gene, CDR1 is MGHRA and CDR2 is YSYEKL. The CDR3 loop spans 14 amino acids. Trimming took off 4 bases at V and 2 bases at J, with 11 bases between the two ends. CDR3 sequence reads: CASSLRYSNYGYTF. The CDR3 region has the DNA TGCGCCAGCAGCCTCAGGTATTCGAACTATGGCTACACCTTC.

CDR3 protein: CASSQRQTNEKLFF. The CDR3 DNA follows: TGTGCCAGCAGCCAAAGACAGACAAATGAAAAACTGTTTTTT. The rearrangement joins TRBV14 to TRBJ1-4; perhaps TRBD1 as D (5 bases). This CDR3 contains 14 residues. V lost 2 bases and J 5 bases, leaving 9 bases between the germline ends. Germline assignment: CDR1 SGHDN and CDR2 FVKESK.

The rearrangement uses TRBV7-3 and TRBJ1-2, with 9 positions matching TRBD1. Trimming cost V 5 bases and J 7 bases; bases outside gene matches: 8. The CDR3 spans 14 residues. CDR1 and CDR2 (germline): SGHTA, FQGTGA. DNA for the CDR3: TGTGCCAGCAGCCTCGGACAGGGGTCCGGTGGCTACACCTTC. It translates to CASSLGQGSGGYTF.

This chain connects TRBV4-2 to TRBJ2-5; a weak D match, TRBD2 (6 bases). CDR1 LGHNA and CDR2 YNFKEQ come from the germline V gene. The CDR3 covers 14 residues. With 1 base removed from V and 1 base from J, the gap between germline ends came to 7 bases. This chain's CDR3 is CASSQGTTQETQYF. DNA of the CDR3: TGTGCCAGCAGCCAAGGGACTACCCAAGAGACCCAGTACTTC.

V is TRBV28 and J is TRBJ2-1; 8 positions match TRBD2. Trimming at V came to 7 bases and at J to 6 bases, leaving 8 bases not matched to a gene. Looked up from germline, CDR1 is MDHEN and CDR2 is SYDVKM. The CDR3 runs 14 residues. CDR3 loop: CASTRAGVLNEQFF. CDR3 nucleotide sequence: TGTGCCAGCACCCGAGCGGGAGTCCTCAATGAGCAGTTCTTC.

This clone appeared once. The rearrangement uses TRBV5-8 and TRBJ1-4; 8 bases map to TRBD1. The CDR3 length is 16 residues. Germline CDR1 and CDR2: SGHTS and YDEGEE. Germline trimming cut 3 bases from V and 4 bases from J; bases unmatched to any gene: 8. The CDR3 region is CASSSYPTGVNEKLFF. CDR3 in DNA: TGTGCCAGCAGCTCCTACCCGACAGGGGTTAATGAAAAACTGTTTTTT.

The chain links TRBV14 to TRBJ1-1; maybe TRBD1 (6 bases). The CDR3 runs to 17 residues. Germline V gene data show CDR1 as SGHDN and CDR2 as FVKESK. V lost 2 bases and J lost 0, with 16 bases in between. The CDR3, as DNA: TGTGCCAGCAGCCAACCTAGGGAGGGGGGCCTGAACACTGAAGCTTTCTTT. Its translation: CASSQPREGGLNTEAFF.

This chain connects TRBV6-1 to TRBJ2-7, with 8 bases lining up with TRBD1. From germline, CDR1 is MNHNS and CDR2 SASEGT. CDR3 length: 16 residues. The ends lost 4 bases at V and 0 bases at J; junction bases unmatched: 8. DNA of the CDR3: TGTGCCAGCAGTGGACAGGGGAGGCTTAGCTCCTACGAGCAGTACTTC. Amino acid sequence: CASSGQGRLSSYEQYF.

The V call is TRBV7-2, the J call TRBJ2-3, with D unresolved. V was trimmed by 5 bases and J by 0 bases, leaving 24 bases between them. This CDR3 region has 19 residues. Germline V gene data show CDR1 as SGHTA and CDR2 as FQGNSA. The CDR3 bases are TGTGCCAGCAGCATAGTGTCATCGACTTCGCGTCATAGCACAGATACGCAGTATTTT. Its protein is CASSIVSSTSRHSTDTQYF.

This chain joins TRBV5-1 and TRBJ2-5, with 10 nucleotides matching TRBD2. V lost 1 base to trimming and J lost 4 bases; unmatched junction nucleotides: 7. Germline V gene data show CDR1 as SGHRS and CDR2 as YFSETQ. This CDR3 spans 16 amino acids. The CDR3 DNA is TGCGCCAGCAGCTTGTTGTTTAGCGGGAGGTCAGAGACCCAGTACTTC. Translated: CASSLLFSGRSETQYF. The full variable domain, rest sourced from reference TRBV5-1 and TRBJ2-5, is KAGVTQTPRYLIKTRGQQVTLSCSPISGHRSVSWYQQTPGQGLQFLFEYFSETQRNKGNFPGRFSGRQFSNSRSEMNVSTLELGDSALYLCASSLLFSGRSETQYFGPGTRLLVL.

As concerns this clone: Compared with germline, one end of the junction differs, possibly owing to a read error. The rearrangement joins TRBV2 to TRBJ2-4, with 8 bases aligning to TRBD1. In germline, CDR1 is SNHLY, CDR2 FYNNEI. The CDR3 contains 13 residues. Written as DNA, the CDR3 is TGTGCCAGCAGTGAAGCTTTTGGACAGGGTAGAACCTTC. This encodes CASSEAFGQGRTF. The variable domain in full, with the rest retrieved from reference TRBV2 and TRBJ2-4, is EPEVTQTPSHQVTQMGQEVILRCVPISNHLYFYWYRQILGQKVEFLVSFYNNEISEKSEIFDDQFSVERPDGSNFTLKIRSTKLEDSAMYFCASSEAFGQGRTFGAGTRLSVL.

The V call is TRBV6-5, the J call TRBJ1-2, with 7 bases aligning to TRBD1. The germline gives CDR1 MNHEY, CDR2 SVGAGI. The CDR3 runs 14 residues. Germline trimming cut 6 bases from V and 5 bases from J; bases unmatched to any gene: 9. The CDR3 DNA sequence: TGTGCCAGCAGATACAGAACAGGGGATTATGGCTACACCTTC. As protein: CASRYRTGDYGYTF.

The chain combines TRBV6-1 with TRBJ1-5; no firm D call. The germline V gene has CDR1 MNHNS and CDR2 SASEGT. The length of the CDR3 is 13 residues. V lost 7 bases, J lost 1 base, and 8 bases lay in between. The CDR3 DNA reads TGTGCCAGCACCGGGGAGAGCAATCAGCCCCAGCATTTT. Its protein product is CASTGESNQPQHF.

This sequence joins TRBV7-8 and TRBJ2-1; D is perhaps TRBD2 (6 bases). V was cut by 0 bases and J by 4 bases, with 19 bases left in between. The CDR3 totals 18 residues. Germline loops: CDR1 SGHVS, CDR2 FQNEAQ. The CDR3 DNA sequence: TGTGCCAGCAGCTTAGCCGTCGTTCGGGGGTTGATTTACAATGAGCAGTTCTTC. Translated, it gives CASSLAVVRGLIYNEQFF. Complete variable domain (other parts from reference TRBV7-8 and TRBJ2-1): GAGVSQSPRYKVAKRGQDVALRCDPISGHVSLFWYQQALGQGPEFLTYFQNEAQLDKSGLPSDRFFAERPEGSVSTLKIQRTQQEDSAVYLCASSLAVVRGLIYNEQFFGPGTRLTVL.

On this clone: At one end, the junction sequence differs from germline, possibly due to a read error. The gene calls are TRBV11-2 and TRBJ2-7; tentative D call: TRBD1 (6 bases). The CDR3 is made up of 19 amino acids. Germline CDR1 SGHAT, CDR2 FQNNGV. CDR3 DNA: TGTGCCAGCAGCCTAGACGGATACAGGGACGTCGTCCCACCCTACGAGCAGTACTTC. Translation: CASSLDGYRDVVPPYEQYF.

The genes are TRBV5-8 and TRBJ2-5; 8 bases line up with TRBD2. The germline V gene encodes CDR1 SGHTS and CDR2 YDEGEE. The CDR3 runs 17 residues. V lost 4 bases to trimming and J lost 3 bases; unmatched junction nucleotides: 14. The CDR3 sequence is CASSLIKEREGKETQYF. DNA for the CDR3: TGTGCCAGCAGCCTAATCAAGGAACGGGAGGGCAAAGAGACCCAGTACTTC.

The chain uses TRBV28 and TRBJ2-7; 8 nucleotides align to TRBD2. With 5 bases clipped from V and 2 bases from J, the junction kept 8 bases outside the gene matches. The CDR3 is made up of 15 amino acids. CDR1 MDHEN and CDR2 SYDVKM come from the germline V gene. The CDR3 here is CASSPFSGVTYEQYF. CDR3 nucleotide sequence: TGTGCCAGCAGTCCGTTTAGCGGGGTAACCTACGAGCAGTACTTC.

The J gene is TRBJ2-3, the V gene TRBV29-1; no firm D call. This CDR3 has 14 amino acids. The V gene lost 5 bases and the J gene lost 0 bases, with 12 bases spanning the gap. CDR1 is SQVTM and CDR2 is ANQGSEA in the germline V gene. The CDR3 DNA reads TGCAGCGTTTATGGGGTCCCGAGCACAGATACGCAGTATTTT. Its translation: CSVYGVPSTDTQYF.

This chain uses TRBV27 with TRBJ1-1; a possible D gene is TRBD1 (6 bases). The V end lost 2 bases, the J end lost 4 bases, and 11 bases lay between the germline ends. The CDR3 runs 14 residues. The germline V gene has CDR1 MNHEY and CDR2 SMNVEV (reference sequence). CDR3 sequence: CASSLEGVGTEAFF. The CDR3 DNA sequence: TGTGCCAGCAGTTTAGAGGGGGTGGGCACTGAAGCTTTCTTT.

This clone was observed a single time. J is TRBJ1-2 and V is TRBV4-1; D possibly corresponds to TRBD1 (5 bases). The germline V and J ends were trimmed by 0 bases and 1 base, with 12 bases remaining between them. CDR1 is MGHRA, CDR2 YSYEKL, per germline. CDR3 length: 16 residues. The DNA for the CDR3 is TGCGCCAGCAGCCAAGATACACAGGCCTTTAACTATGGCTACACCTTC. Protein: CASSQDTQAFNYGYTF.